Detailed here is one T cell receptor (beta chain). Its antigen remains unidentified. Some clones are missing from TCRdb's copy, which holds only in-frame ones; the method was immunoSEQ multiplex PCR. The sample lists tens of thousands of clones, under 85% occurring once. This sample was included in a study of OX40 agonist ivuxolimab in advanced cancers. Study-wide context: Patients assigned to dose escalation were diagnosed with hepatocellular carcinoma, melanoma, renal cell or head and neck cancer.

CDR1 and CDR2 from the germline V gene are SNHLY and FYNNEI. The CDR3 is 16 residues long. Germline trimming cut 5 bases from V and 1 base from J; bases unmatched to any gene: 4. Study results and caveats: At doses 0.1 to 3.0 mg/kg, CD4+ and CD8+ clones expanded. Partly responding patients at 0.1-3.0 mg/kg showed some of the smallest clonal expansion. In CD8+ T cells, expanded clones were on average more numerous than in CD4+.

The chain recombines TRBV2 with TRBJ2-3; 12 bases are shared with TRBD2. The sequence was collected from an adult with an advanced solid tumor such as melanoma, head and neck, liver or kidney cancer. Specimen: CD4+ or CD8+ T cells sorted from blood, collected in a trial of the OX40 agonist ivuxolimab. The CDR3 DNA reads TGTGCCAGCAGTCCTAGCGGGGGGGCCGGCACAGATACGCAGTATTTT. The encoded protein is CASSPSGGAGTDTQYF.